What follows describes a single TCR beta chain. This sample is part of a study of blood T cell repertoires in COVID-19. The overall study: Sites across the United States, Italy and Spain contributed samples from acute and convalescent COVID-19.

Germline V lookup: CDR1 MDHEN, CDR2 SYDVKM. V was shortened by 6 bases and J by 5 bases, with 16 bases between the two germline ends. This CDR3 spans 14 amino acids. Source study methods: Reference gene primer amplification in the assay estimated nucleated cell counts. Repertoires were generated with immunoSEQ multiplex PCR, while TCRdb's copy carries only in-frame clones and drops some. V and J calls and clone size are given by that table; D and trimming were obtained from the DNA. This repertoire shows approximately 84,000 clones, about nine tenths found once; its top ten account for around 1.5%. V is TRBV28 and J is TRBJ2-5; D might be TRBD2 (6 bases). The clonotype comes from a human donor with active COVID-19. The donor label of this sample is uncertain. The specimen was peripheral blood. In DNA form, the CDR3 reads TGTGCCAGCAGCGCGGGACCACGGCGGGAGACCCAGTACTTC. Residues: CASSAGPRRETQYF.